One and the same sample provided the 19 T cell receptor beta chains below, sequenced in a study of metastatic and nonmetastatic thyroid tumors. TCRdb reanalyzed the PCR reads via MiXCR. This repertoire shows about 20,000 clones, approximately 26% found once; its top ten account for 6.1%. Not a single patient had been given any form of treatment at any point before undergoing thyroid surgery. Sequencing was performed on blood. The receptor set was obtained from a female donor with papillary thyroid cancer or a benign thyroid nodule (not recorded which). Some clones in this sample may be carry-over from other donors' samples.

There are a few counts of this clone. The chain combines TRBV6-1 with TRBJ1-4, with D unresolved. Looked up from germline, CDR1 is MNHNS and CDR2 is SASEGT. The ends were cut back, 3 bases at V and 3 bases at J, with 11 bases in the middle. This CDR3 has 15 amino acids. The CDR3: CASSDLGGSNEKLFF. The CDR3 coding sequence is TGTGCCAGCAGTGATCTCGGCGGGTCTAATGAAAAACTGTTTTTT.

Only a few counts were recorded for this clone. Compared with germline, one end of the junction differs, possibly owing to a read error. The CDR3 here is CASSVRQGLIREQFF. The DNA for the CDR3 is TGTGCCAGCAGTGTGAGACAGGGCTTAATACGTGAGCAGTTCTTT. The rearrangement joins TRBV12-3 or TRBV12-4 to TRBJ2-1, with TRBD1 identical over 7 bases. CDR3 length: 15 residues.

By share, this clone counts as medium-sized. The same CDR3 arises from other DNA sequences in this sample as well. This chain joins TRBV28 and TRBJ2-2; D might be TRBD1 (7 bases). The V gene lost 7 bases and the J gene lost 5 bases, with 17 bases spanning the gap. This CDR3 region has 15 residues. Germline V gene lookup returns CDR1 MDHEN and CDR2 SYDVKM. The CDR3 bases are TGTGCCAGCACCTTCAGGGGGGCAGGTACCGGGGAGCTGTTTTTT. Its protein is CASTFRGAGTGELFF.

V usage is TRBV5-1 and J usage is TRBJ2-5, with D tentatively TRBD1 (6 bases). V lost 1 base, J lost 5 bases, and 21 bases lay in between. This CDR3 contains 17 residues. The germline V gene has CDR1 SGHRS and CDR2 YFSETQ. This CDR3 is CASSLSRIAGESETQYF. Here the CDR3 DNA reads TGCGCCAGCAGCTTGTCGCGTATAGCAGGGGAGTCCGAGACCCAGTACTTC. The variable domain in full, with the rest retrieved from reference TRBV5-1 and TRBJ2-5, is KAGVTQTPRYLIKTRGQQVTLSCSPISGHRSVSWYQQTPGQGLQFLFEYFSETQRNKGNFPGRFSGRQFSNSRSEMNVSTLELGDSALYLCASSLSRIAGESETQYFGPGTRLLVL.

In its sample, this clone is medium-sized (0.01 to 0.1%). The rearrangement joins TRBV19 to TRBJ2-7; 7 bases fit TRBD2. The germline CDR1 and CDR2 sequences are LNHDA and SQIVND (reference sequence). V shed 3 bases, J shed 3 bases, and the junction held 2 bases outside the gene matches. The CDR3 extends over 13 amino acids. The CDR3 sequence: CASSIGDYYEQYF. As DNA, the CDR3 is TGTGCCAGTAGTATCGGGGACTACTACGAGCAGTACTTC.

This clone was observed at least ten times. The rearrangement joins TRBV11-3 to TRBJ1-2; D perhaps matches TRBD1 (5 bases). Germline CDR1 is SGHNT and CDR2 is YENEEA. Between the trimmed V and J ends, which lost 5 bases and 7 bases, there was a span of 17 bases. The CDR3 is made up of 14 amino acids. This CDR3 is CASSQRGLVGGYTF. The CDR3 DNA sequence: TGTGCCAGCAGCCAGAGGGGCCTGGTTGGTGGCTACACCTTC.

This clone occurred many times. The chain uses TRBV27 and TRBJ2-4; the D gene could be TRBD1 or TRBD2 (6 bases each). The CDR3 contains 14 residues. Looked up from germline, CDR1 is MNHEY and CDR2 is SMNVEV (reference sequence). The V gene lost 1 base and the J gene lost 6 bases, with 10 bases spanning the gap. The CDR3 here is CASSLYGGGNIQYF. In DNA form, the CDR3 reads TGTGCCAGCAGTTTATATGGAGGGGGAAACATTCAGTACTTC.

Within the sample, this clone is medium-sized. The chain uses TRBV6-2 or TRBV6-3 and TRBJ1-1, with TRBD1 matching 10 bases. Trimming at V came to 6 bases and at J to 11 bases, leaving 9 bases not matched to a gene. Germline values: CDR1 MNHEY, CDR2 SVGEGT. The CDR3 length is 13 residues. CDR3 sequence reads: CASSPGQGVWAFF. CDR3 coding DNA: TGTGCCAGCAGCCCAGGACAGGGGGTGTGGGCTTTCTTT.

This rearrangement joins TRBV11-2 to TRBJ1-1; TRBD1 matches 8 bases. The CDR3 has 15 amino acids. Per the germline V gene, CDR1 is SGHAT and CDR2 is FQNNGV. V shed 5 bases, J shed 0 bases, and the junction held 5 bases outside the gene matches. CDR3 in amino acids: CASSARQGLNTEAFF. The CDR3 DNA reads TGTGCCAGCAGCGCCCGACAGGGGCTGAACACTGAAGCTTTCTTT.

This clone appeared many times. The chain is built from TRBV29-1 and TRBJ2-1, with TRBD1 matching over 7 bases. V shed 3 bases and J 4 bases; nucleotides not matched to a gene: 9. This CDR3 region has 15 residues. The V gene's germline CDR1 is SQVTM and CDR2 ANQGSEA. The CDR3 spells CSVELTGVEYNEQFF. CDR3 bases: TGCAGCGTTGAGCTCACAGGGGTCGAATACAATGAGCAGTTCTTC.

This chain joins TRBV27 and TRBJ2-3; no firm D call. CDR1 MNHEY and CDR2 SMNVEV come from the germline V gene (reference sequence). V was pared by 5 bases and J by 2 bases, with 8 bases between. The CDR3 totals 13 residues. In DNA, the CDR3 is TGTGCCAGCAGTGTTCGGTCCACAGATACGCAGTATTTT. Translated, it gives CASSVRSTDTQYF.

This clone was seen a handful of times. The chain is built from TRBV6-1 and TRBJ2-3, with 9 bases identical to TRBD1. The CDR3 runs 14 residues. CDR1 and CDR2 (germline): MNHNS, SASEGT. V was pared by 0 bases and J by 6 bases, with 1 base of the junction left unmatched. The CDR3 reads CASSEAGTGDTQYF. For the CDR3, the DNA is TGTGCCAGCAGTGAAGCGGGGACAGGGGATACGCAGTATTTT.

The table lists this clone with a few counts. The chain is built from TRBV11-2 and TRBJ2-7, with D possibly called TRBD1 or TRBD2 (5 bases each). The CDR3 consists of 15 residues. Trimming took off 6 bases at V and 2 bases at J, with 17 bases between the two ends. CDR1 and CDR2 from the germline V gene are SGHAT and FQNNGV. The CDR3 reads CASRFGTKGPYEQYF. The CDR3 region has the DNA TGTGCCAGCAGATTCGGGACCAAAGGGCCCTACGAGCAGTACTTC.

This clone was counted at least ten times. V usage is TRBV2 and J usage is TRBJ2-6; no firm D call. The germline V and J ends were trimmed by 2 bases and 0 bases, with 8 bases remaining between them. Germline values: CDR1 SNHLY, CDR2 FYNNEI. The CDR3 has 16 amino acids. The CDR3 loop is CASSERQHSGANVLTF. CDR3 nucleotides: TGTGCCAGCAGTGAACGGCAGCACTCTGGGGCCAACGTCCTGACTTTC. Filled out from reference TRBV2 and TRBJ2-6, the complete variable domain reads EPEVTQTPSHQVTQMGQEVILRCVPISNHLYFYWYRQILGQKVEFLVSFYNNEISEKSEIFDDQFSVERPDGSNFTLKIRSTKLEDSAMYFCASSERQHSGANVLTFGAGSRLTVL.

This clone showed up many times. The chain employs TRBV13 and TRBJ2-7; perhaps TRBD1 as D (5 bases). CDR1 is PRHDT and CDR2 is FYEKMQ in the germline V gene (reference sequence). CDR3 size: 14 residues. The V end was cut by 5 bases, the J end by 3 bases, with 14 bases between. The CDR3 region is CASSTRALDYEQYF. The CDR3 nucleotides are TGTGCCAGCAGCACCAGGGCGCTGGACTACGAGCAGTACTTC.

This clone was observed a few times. The chain uses TRBV12-3 or TRBV12-4 and TRBJ2-1; TRBD2 is a possible D gene (6 bases). The germline V and J ends were trimmed by 8 bases and 0 bases, with 14 bases remaining between them. The CDR3 consists of 15 residues. The DNA for the CDR3 is TGTGCCAGCCTATGGGGGGTCAGCTCCTACAATGAGCAGTTCTTC. Protein: CASLWGVSSYNEQFF.

This clone was picked up a small number of times. The genes are TRBV6-6 and TRBJ2-2, with D perhaps TRBD1 (6 bases). CDR1 and CDR2 from the germline V gene are MNHNY and SVGAGI (reference sequence). V was shortened by 2 bases and J by 1 base, with 14 bases between the two germline ends. The CDR3 spans 17 residues. CDR3 amino acids: CASSYGITGRNTGELFF. The CDR3, as DNA: TGTGCCAGCAGTTACGGGATTACAGGGAGGAACACCGGGGAGCTGTTTTTT.

This clone is medium-sized by share. The chain recombines TRBV6-1 with TRBJ2-7; D gene unclear. The CDR3 covers 11 residues. In germline, CDR1 is MNHNS, CDR2 SASEGT. The CDR3 DNA sequence: TGTGCAGGGATAAGTGGCTACGAGCAGTACTTC. Translating it yields CAGISGYEQYF.

This clone has a count of ten or more. In DNA, the CDR3 is TGTGCCAGTAGATCCACGGATAATGAAAAACTGTTTTTT. Protein: CASRSTDNEKLFF. The chain joins TRBV19 to TRBJ1-4; D gene unclear. The length of the CDR3 is 13 residues. Looked up from germline, CDR1 is LNHDA and CDR2 is SQIVND (reference sequence). V was shortened by 6 bases and J by 4 bases, with 9 bases between the two germline ends.